What follows are 20 T cell receptor beta chains derived from one specimen sequenced in a study of T cell repertoires in cytomegalovirus infection. No cognate antigen is known for these TCRs. TCRdb re-derived calls from the reads in MiXCR, one entry per CDR3 protein. The table records around 540,000 distinct CDR3 sequences, roughly a third of them present only once. The material sequenced was cultured PBMCs, taken from culture after CMV antigen stimulation. These receptors were collected from a human donor in good health (CMV status not recorded). Some clones in this sample may be carry-over from other donors' samples.

This clonotype is judged medium-sized. The rearrangement links TRBV6-1 to TRBJ2-6, with 7 bases lining up with TRBD1. CDR1 MNHNS and CDR2 SASEGT come from the germline V gene. V lost 6 bases and J lost 0; bases outside the gene matches: 5. This CDR3 contains 16 residues. The CDR3 region has the DNA TGTGCCAGCAGAAAGGGACAGAGCTCTGGGGCCAACGTCCTGACTTTC. This gives the protein CASRKGQSSGANVLTF.

The J gene is TRBJ1-4, the V gene TRBV6-2 or TRBV6-3, with 9 bases identical to TRBD1. V was clipped by 8 bases and J by 7 bases; unmatched bases: 5. The CDR3 length is 13 residues. Germline V gene lookup returns CDR1 MNHEY and CDR2 SVGEGT. CDR3 region: CASADRGAEKLFF. DNA for the CDR3: TGTGCCAGCGCTGACAGGGGGGCTGAAAAACTGTTTTTT.

The chain recombines TRBV9 with TRBJ2-1; D is unclear. Trimming pared 3 bases from V and 6 bases from J, leaving 19 bases between. Germline loops: CDR1 SGDLS, CDR2 YYNGEE. CDR3 length: 16 amino acids. The CDR3 loop is CASSALPAPRTNEQFF. The CDR3 coding sequence is TGTGCCAGCAGCGCGCTCCCCGCCCCAAGGACCAATGAGCAGTTCTTC. Variable domain in full (rest from reference TRBV9 and TRBJ2-1): DSGVTQTPKHLITATGQRVTLRCSPRSGDLSVYWYQQSLDQGLQFLIQYYNGEERAKGNILERFSAQQFPDLHSELNLSSLELGDSALYFCASSALPAPRTNEQFFGPGTRLTVL.

This chain uses TRBV6-2 or TRBV6-3 with TRBJ2-1; 13 positions agree with TRBD2. The germline V gene encodes CDR1 MNHEY and CDR2 SVGEGT. V shed 6 bases, J shed 10 bases, and the junction held 6 bases outside the gene matches. The CDR3 has 14 amino acids. The CDR3 nucleotides are TGTGCCAGCAGCTGGACTAGCGGGGGATACGAGCAGTTCTTC. Protein product: CASSWTSGGYEQFF.

This rearrangement joins TRBV6-2 or TRBV6-3 to TRBJ2-2; maybe TRBD1 (6 bases). Deletions cut 0 bases from V and 7 bases from J, with 18 bases between. The CDR3 sequence is 17 residues long. Germline V CDR1 and CDR2: MNHEY, SVGEGT. CDR3 coding DNA: TGTGCCAGCAGTTACTCCACAGCCTGGACAGCTGGCGGGGAGCTGTTTTTT. Amino acids: CASSYSTAWTAGGELFF.

The rearrangement links TRBV2 to TRBJ1-1, with D possibly matching TRBD1 (6 bases). The germline V gene encodes CDR1 SNHLY and CDR2 FYNNEI. CDR3 size: 16 residues. Trimming stripped 6 bases from V and 0 bases from J, with 17 bases between. CDR3 DNA sequence: TGTGCCAGCAGCGAGGGGGGGTTGGACATGAACACTGAAGCTTTCTTT. Amino acid sequence: CASSEGGLDMNTEAFF. Full variable domain (outside the CDR3, taken from reference TRBV2 and TRBJ1-1): EPEVTQTPSHQVTQMGQEVILRCVPISNHLYFYWYRQILGQKVEFLVSFYNNEISEKSEIFDDQFSVERPDGSNFTLKIRSTKLEDSAMYFCASSEGGLDMNTEAFFGQGTRLTVV.

This chain uses TRBV20-1 with TRBJ1-3; TRBD1 matches 7 bases. With 4 bases clipped from V and 5 bases from J, the junction kept 2 bases outside the gene matches. The germline V gene has CDR1 DFQATT and CDR2 SNEGSKA (reference sequence). There are 12 residues in the CDR3. The DNA for the CDR3 is TGCAGTGCTACGGGACAGAGAAACACCATATATTTT. It encodes CSATGQRNTIYF.

This clonotype was seen only a few times. The chain recombines TRBV19 with TRBJ2-7; TRBD2 is a possible D gene (5 bases). Germline CDR1 LNHDA, CDR2 SQIVND (reference sequence). Trimming pared 6 bases from V and 5 bases from J, leaving 14 bases between. The CDR3 is 13 amino acids. The CDR3 bases are TGTGCCAGTAGCGGGATGAAAACGGACGAGCAGTACTTC. It specifies CASSGMKTDEQYF.

The chain is built from TRBV6-6 and TRBJ2-7; tentatively, D is TRBD2 (6 bases). Germline V CDR1 and CDR2: MNHNY, SVGAGI (reference sequence). V lost 2 bases and J 4 bases, leaving 9 bases between the germline ends. The CDR3 sequence is 13 residues long. The CDR3 DNA follows: TGTGCCAGCAGTTACCCGGAGGGGTACGAGCAGTACTTC. Encoded protein: CASSYPEGYEQYF.

The chain links TRBV4-1 to TRBJ2-7; D is tentatively TRBD1 or TRBD2 (5 bases each). Per germline, CDR1 MGHRA and CDR2 YSYEKL. CDR3 length: 15 amino acids. Trimming left V 3 bases short and J 2 bases short, with 14 bases between. CDR3 sequence: CASSQPGQGTYEQYF. The DNA of the CDR3 is TGCGCCAGCAGCCAGCCGGGGCAGGGTACCTACGAGCAGTACTTC.

The chain combines TRBV7-8 with TRBJ2-1; 13 bases align to TRBD2. V shed 5 bases, J shed 8 bases, and the junction held 12 bases outside the gene matches. The CDR3 covers 17 residues. In germline, CDR1 is SGHVS, CDR2 FQNEAQ. In DNA, the CDR3 is TGTGCCAGCAGCGAGTACCCATCGACTAGCGGGAGGCATGAGCAGTTCTTC. Its translation is CASSEYPSTSGRHEQFF. Full variable domain (missing parts from reference TRBV7-8 and TRBJ2-1): GAGVSQSPRYKVAKRGQDVALRCDPISGHVSLFWYQQALGQGPEFLTYFQNEAQLDKSGLPSDRFFAERPEGSVSTLKIQRTQQEDSAVYLCASSEYPSTSGRHEQFFGPGTRLTVL.

The rearrangement links TRBV6-6 to TRBJ1-5, with TRBD1 matching 7 bases. The CDR3 contains 16 residues. The trim removed 2 bases at V and 7 bases at J, leaving 11 bases unmatched. The V gene's germline CDR1 is MNHNY and CDR2 SVGAGI (reference sequence). CDR3 nucleotide sequence: TGTGCCAGCAGTTACCGTCTAGGGGGCACCAAACAGCCCCAGCATTTT. As protein: CASSYRLGGTKQPQHF.

Regarding this clonotype: This may stem from a read error, because a much larger clone lies one nucleotide away. The rearrangement joins TRBV7-2 to TRBJ2-1; D may be TRBD1 (5 bases). The germline V gene encodes CDR1 SGHTA and CDR2 FQGNSA. The CDR3 spans 14 residues. Here the CDR3 DNA reads TGTGACAGCAGCTTAAGGAAGGGGTACGATGAGCAGTTCTTC. Amino acid sequence: CDSSLRKGYDEQFF. Full variable domain (outside the CDR3, taken from reference TRBV7-2 and TRBJ2-1): GAGVSQSPSNKVTEKGKDVELRCDPISGHTALYWYRQSLGQGLEFLIYFQGNSAPDKSGLPSDRFSAERTGGSVSTLTIQRTQQEDSAVYLCDSSLRKGYDEQFFGPGTRLTVL.

This clonotype appeared many times. The J gene is TRBJ2-7, the V gene TRBV7-8; TRBD2 aligns across 11 bases. This CDR3 is 18 amino acids long. The V segment lost 1 base and the J segment 3 bases; nucleotides outside the gene matches: 11. The germline gives CDR1 SGHVS, CDR2 FQNEAQ. The CDR3 is CASSLEYELAGEVYEQYV. CDR3 coding DNA: TGTGCCAGCAGCTTAGAATATGAACTAGCGGGAGAAGTCTACGAGCAGTACGTC.

This clonotype appeared many times. The genes are TRBV13 and TRBJ2-3, with TRBD2 matching 14 bases. V lost 5 bases to trimming and J lost 5 bases; unmatched junction nucleotides: 9. Germline V gene lookup returns CDR1 PRHDT and CDR2 FYEKMQ (reference sequence). This CDR3 has 17 amino acids. The chain's CDR3 is CASSPTGGLAGGDTQYF. The DNA of the CDR3 is TGTGCCAGCAGCCCCACGGGAGGACTAGCGGGAGGAGATACGCAGTATTTT.

This clonotype turned up a few times. The chain combines TRBV7-6 with TRBJ2-7; D remains unclear. The CDR3 sequence is 15 residues long. The V end lost 3 bases, the J end lost 1 base, and 13 bases lay between the germline ends. Germline-derived CDR1 and CDR2 are SGHVS and FNYEAQ. The CDR3 bases are TGTGCCAGCAGCTTTGGGCCCCGAGGATCCTACGAGCAGTACTTC. It encodes CASSFGPRGSYEQYF.

This sequence joins TRBV2 and TRBJ2-1; no reliable D call. Germline loops: CDR1 SNHLY, CDR2 FYNNEI. V lost 4 bases, J lost 9 bases, and 19 bases lay in between. The CDR3 covers 15 residues. DNA for the CDR3: TGTGCCAGCAGTGCCCGGGCCTCTGAAACGGGTGAGCAGTTCTTC. Translated, it gives CASSARASETGEQFF. The full variable domain, with the rest looked up from reference TRBV2 and TRBJ2-1, is EPEVTQTPSHQVTQMGQEVILRCVPISNHLYFYWYRQILGQKVEFLVSFYNNEISEKSEIFDDQFSVERPDGSNFTLKIRSTKLEDSAMYFCASSARASETGEQFFGPGTRLTVL.

This chain joins TRBV12-3 or TRBV12-4 and TRBJ1-5; possible D gene TRBD1, 5 bases. The V gene lost 1 base and the J gene lost 8 bases, with 6 bases spanning the gap. The CDR3 length is 12 residues. CDR3 residues: CASSLVREPQHF. CDR3 sequence (DNA): TGTGCCAGCAGTTTAGTCAGGGAGCCCCAGCATTTT.

The chain has TRBV6-6 and TRBJ2-1; TRBD1 agrees at 12 bases. V shed 2 bases and J 7 bases; nucleotides not matched to a gene: 3. In germline, CDR1 is MNHNY, CDR2 SVGAGI (reference sequence). This CDR3 contains 15 residues. The CDR3 is CASSYGTGGRNEQFF. CDR3 nucleotide sequence: TGTGCCAGCAGTTACGGGACAGGGGGCCGAAATGAGCAGTTCTTC.

This clonotype was seen ten or more times. V gene TRBV11-2 combines with J gene TRBJ2-7; D uncertain. From germline, CDR1 is SGHAT and CDR2 FQNNGV. The CDR3 spans 14 residues. The V and J ends lost 1 base and 3 bases respectively, with 10 bases between them. CDR3 residues: CASSLAQSLYEQYV. In DNA form, the CDR3 reads TGTGCCAGCAGCTTAGCTCAATCCCTCTACGAGCAGTACGTC.